Below are 26 T cell receptor beta chains sequenced from a single sample in a study of CD8 T cells in ankylosing spondylitis. Using its own MiXCR run on the 5' RACE reads, TCRdb lists one record per CDR3 protein. The sample has some 270,000 distinct CDR3 sequences; 18% are singletons. Sequencing was performed on blood, either unsorted or a sorted T cell fraction (not recorded which). The receptors come from a male donor with ankylosing spondylitis or in good health (not recorded which).

This clonotype was seen a handful of times. The chain combines TRBV1 with TRBJ2-1; the DNA was not compared with TRBD2, the D call given in the table. TRBV1 is a recognized pseudogene. The CDR3 spans 15 residues. CDR3 coding DNA: TGCACCAGCAGCCCGGATTTAGCGGGATCCAATGAGCAGTTCTTC. This encodes CTSSPDLAGSNEQFF.

The chain combines TRBV9 with TRBJ2-1, with D perhaps TRBD2 (5 bases). V lost 2 bases, J lost 7 bases, and 10 bases lay in between. Germline CDR1 is SGDLS and CDR2 is YYNGEE. The CDR3 runs 13 residues. Here the CDR3 reads CASSVAGGNEQFF. In nucleotides, the CDR3 is TGTGCCAGCAGCGTTGCAGGAGGTAATGAGCAGTTCTTC.

This clonotype has just a few counts. The rearrangement links TRBV11-2 to TRBJ2-3, with 8 bases that match TRBD2. From germline, CDR1 is SGHAT and CDR2 FQNNGV. The CDR3 covers 16 residues. Losses at the gene ends were 0 bases for V and 1 base for J; bases not matched to a gene: 3. CDR3: CASSLEASGRTDTQYF. The DNA of the CDR3 is TGTGCCAGCAGCTTAGAGGCTAGCGGGCGCACAGATACGCAGTATTTT.

Regarding this clonotype: A much more abundant neighbour one base away suggests this may be a read error. This chain uses TRBV27 with TRBJ2-1, with TRBD1 identical over 7 bases. CDR1 and CDR2 from the germline V gene are MNHEY and SMNVEV (reference sequence). V was pared by 8 bases and J by 8 bases, with 12 bases of the junction left unmatched. The CDR3 is made up of 14 amino acids. The CDR3 sequence: CASGNTGAYHEQFF. CDR3 coding DNA: TGTGCCAGCGGTAATACAGGGGCGTACCATGAGCAGTTCTTC.

J is TRBJ1-1 and V is TRBV9; D not resolved. The CDR3 is 13 residues long. Germline CDR1 and CDR2: SGDLS and YYNGEE. The V end lost 0 bases, the J end lost 6 bases, and 9 bases lay between the germline ends. The CDR3 loop is CASSVVPGSEAFF. The CDR3 nucleotides are TGTGCCAGCAGCGTAGTTCCGGGTTCTGAAGCTTTCTTT. Supplemented by reference TRBV9 and TRBJ1-1, the full variable domain reads DSGVTQTPKHLITATGQRVTLRCSPRSGDLSVYWYQQSLDQGLQFLIQYYNGEERAKGNILERFSAQQFPDLHSELNLSSLELGDSALYFCASSVVPGSEAFFGQGTRLTVV.

The table lists this clonotype with a few counts. This chain joins TRBV7-2 and TRBJ2-3; 11 bases agree with TRBD2. Germline V CDR1 and CDR2: SGHTA, FQGNSA. The CDR3 covers 17 residues. The J segment lost 1 base and the V segment lost 0 bases, leaving 3 bases of the junction unmatched. The CDR3 spells CASSLAEGLAGTDTQYF. CDR3 sequence (DNA): TGTGCCAGCAGCTTAGCGGAGGGACTAGCGGGCACAGATACGCAGTATTTT.

This clonotype was recorded many times. V and J are TRBV20-1 and TRBJ2-7; D is tentatively TRBD1 or TRBD2 (6 bases each). Germline V gives CDR1 DFQATT, CDR2 SNEGSKA (reference sequence). There are 16 residues in the CDR3. V gave up 0 bases and J gave up 0 bases, with 15 bases separating them. In DNA, the CDR3 is TGCAGTGCTAGAGAAATGTCTCGGGGGCACTCCTACGAGCAGTACTTC. Encoded protein: CSAREMSRGHSYEQYF.

The CDR3 sequence is CASSQECRLACYNEQFF. In DNA form, the CDR3 reads TGTGCCAGCAGCCAAGAGTGTAGGCTAGCGTGCTACAATGAGCAGTTCTTC. The rearrangement uses TRBV14 and TRBJ2-1, with D perhaps TRBD2 (6 bases). The CDR3 consists of 17 residues. The ends were cut back, 0 bases at V and 3 bases at J, with 15 bases in the middle. Per the germline V gene, CDR1 is SGHDN and CDR2 is FVKESK.

The chain links TRBV6-5 to TRBJ2-3; 9 bases match TRBD2. The germline gives CDR1 MNHEY, CDR2 SVGAGI. The CDR3 length is 18 residues. V trimming: 2 bases; J trimming: 5 bases; junction bases outside the gene matches: 14. The CDR3, as DNA: TGTGCCAGCAGTTACCCAAAAGAGGTAGCGGGAGAGGTAGATACGCAGTATTTT. Protein product: CASSYPKEVAGEVDTQYF.

The sample holds one count of this clonotype. The V gene is TRBV29-1, the J gene TRBJ2-5, with 10 positions matching TRBD2. V was clipped by 1 base and J by 3 bases; unmatched bases: 14. The CDR3 sequence is 18 residues long. The germline V gene has CDR1 SQVTM and CDR2 ANQGSEA. The chain's CDR3 is CSVEVPAGGLIDEETQYF. As DNA, the CDR3 is TGCAGCGTTGAAGTTCCAGCGGGAGGGTTGATCGACGAAGAGACCCAGTACTTC.

This rearrangement joins TRBV20-1 to TRBJ2-1; the D is unclear. Germline lookup yields CDR1 DFQATT and CDR2 SNEGSKA (reference sequence). V lost 6 bases, J lost 1 base, and 13 bases lay in between. The CDR3 consists of 14 residues. The CDR3: CSANRLLSYNEQFF. The CDR3 DNA is TGCAGTGCAAATCGACTCCTATCCTACAATGAGCAGTTCTTC.

This chain joins TRBV5-1 and TRBJ1-4; D might be TRBD1 (5 bases). V dropped 0 bases and J dropped 3 bases, with 12 bases sitting between them. CDR1 is SGHRS and CDR2 is YFSETQ in the germline V gene. The CDR3 runs 16 residues. CDR3: CASSLEVRASNEKLFF. The DNA for the CDR3 is TGCGCCAGCAGCTTGGAGGTCAGGGCATCTAATGAAAAACTGTTTTTT.

CDR3 amino acids: CASSSPRAGNEKLFF. For the CDR3, the DNA is TGTGCCAGCAGTTCCCCCCGGGCGGGGAATGAAAAACTGTTTTTT. V usage is TRBV28 and J usage is TRBJ1-4, with D unclear. Germline CDR1 and CDR2: MDHEN and SYDVKM. The CDR3 has 15 residues. Trimming left V 4 bases short and J 5 bases short, with 14 bases between.

The chain couples TRBV4-1 to TRBJ2-3; D is possibly TRBD1 or TRBD2 (5 bases each). V lost 2 bases and J 4 bases, leaving 19 bases between the germline ends. The CDR3 sequence is 17 residues long. CDR1 and CDR2 (germline): MGHRA, YSYEKL. The chain's CDR3 is CASSQPWAGGHADTQYF. In DNA form, the CDR3 reads TGCGCCAGCAGCCAACCTTGGGCGGGCGGACATGCAGATACGCAGTATTTT.

This chain connects TRBV12-3 or TRBV12-4 to TRBJ2-5; TRBD2 might be the D (7 bases). The CDR3 is made up of 18 amino acids. V was shortened by 6 bases and J by 3 bases, with 26 bases between the two germline ends. The CDR3 region is CASSSRSTGRGPKETQYF. The DNA of the CDR3 is TGTGCCAGCAGCTCCCGAAGTACAGGGAGGGGCCCTAAAGAGACCCAGTACTTC.

CDR3 loop: CASSLGPGVEETQYF. CDR3 nucleotides: TGTGCCAGCAGTTTAGGTCCAGGGGTGGAGGAGACCCAGTACTTC. The chain uses TRBV12-3 or TRBV12-4 and TRBJ2-5; maybe TRBD1 (6 bases). Trimming left V 1 base short and J 5 bases short, with 14 bases between. The CDR3 sequence is 15 residues long.

The chain recombines TRBV25-1 with TRBJ2-1; 8 bases agree with TRBD2. The V gene end was trimmed by 3 bases and the J gene end by 3 bases; junction bases not matched to a gene: 10. The CDR3 extends over 17 amino acids. Germline loops: CDR1 MGHDK, CDR2 SYGVNS. The chain's CDR3 is CASSDSPGLGNYNEQFF. In DNA, the CDR3 is TGTGCCAGCAGTGACTCTCCGGGACTAGGAAACTACAATGAGCAGTTCTTC.

The chain uses TRBV6-5 and TRBJ2-3; weak D call: TRBD2 (6 bases). V shed 2 bases and J shed 2 bases, with 11 bases lying between them. This CDR3 is 15 amino acids long. Germline CDR1 reads MNHEY; CDR2 reads SVGAGI. The CDR3 bases are TGTGCCAGCAGTTACCTTAGCGGAACCACAGATACGCAGTATTTT. Translating it yields CASSYLSGTTDTQYF.

CDR3 residues: CASRESGSMYEQYF. CDR3 nucleotide sequence: TGCGCCAGCAGGGAGTCCGGGAGTATGTACGAGCAGTACTTC. The chain joins TRBV5-1 to TRBJ2-7; D is perhaps TRBD2 (6 bases). Germline assignment: CDR1 SGHRS and CDR2 YFSETQ. This CDR3 has 14 residues. Deletions cut 5 bases from V and 4 bases from J, with 16 bases between.

In regard to this clonotype: Possible read error: a much larger clone is one base away. The chain carries TRBV5-6 and TRBJ2-7; D may be TRBD2 (6 bases). The CDR3 is 13 residues long. The germline V gene encodes CDR1 SGHDT and CDR2 YYEEEE. With 7 bases removed from V and 0 bases from J, the gap between germline ends came to 11 bases. CDR3 region: CASYDGGSYEQYF. Written as DNA, the CDR3 is TGTGCCAGCTACGACGGGGGCTCCTACGAGCAGTACTTC. The complete variable domain, with remaining parts taken from reference TRBV5-6 and TRBJ2-7, reads DAGVTQSPTHLIKTRGQQVTLRCSPKSGHDTVSWYQQALGQGPQFIFQYYEEEERQRGNFPDRFSGHQFPNYSSELNVNALLLGDSALYLCASYDGGSYEQYFGPGTRLTVT.

Many counts were recorded for this clonotype. V and J are TRBV29-1 and TRBJ2-7, with D maybe TRBD2 (5 bases). V shed 4 bases and J shed 3 bases, with 19 bases lying between them. CDR1 is SQVTM and CDR2 is ANQGSEA in the germline V gene. The CDR3 runs 15 residues. As DNA, the CDR3 is TGCAGCGTTGGCGGCGCGGGTGATTTCCACTACGAGCAGTACTTC. Translation: CSVGGAGDFHYEQYF.

This sequence joins TRBV29-1 and TRBJ2-2; weak D call: TRBD2 (6 bases). Germline CDR1 is SQVTM and CDR2 is ANQGSEA. There are 12 residues in the CDR3. The V end was cut by 4 bases, the J end by 6 bases, with 9 bases between. The CDR3 here is CSVVGGAGELFF. CDR3 DNA sequence: TGCAGCGTTGTGGGGGGAGCCGGGGAGCTGTTTTTT.

This clonotype was observed a single time. The rearrangement links TRBV9 to TRBJ2-7, with 9 positions matching TRBD1. The germline gives CDR1 SGDLS, CDR2 YYNGEE. The trim removed 2 bases at V and 5 bases at J, leaving 8 bases unmatched. The length of the CDR3 is 15 residues. CDR3 DNA sequence: TGTGCCAGCAGCGTCTCGGGACAGGGAGGGGACGAGCAGTACTTC. The encoded protein is CASSVSGQGGDEQYF.

This clonotype was counted many times. The chain employs TRBV5-6 and TRBJ2-1; D gene unclear. The germline CDR1 and CDR2 sequences are SGHDT and YYEEEE. V gave up 2 bases and J gave up 0 bases, with 9 bases separating them. The length of the CDR3 is 15 residues. The CDR3 sequence is CASSFRVSSYNEQFF. The CDR3 coding sequence is TGTGCCAGCAGCTTCCGAGTCAGCTCCTACAATGAGCAGTTCTTC. Complete variable domain (other parts from reference TRBV5-6 and TRBJ2-1): DAGVTQSPTHLIKTRGQQVTLRCSPKSGHDTVSWYQQALGQGPQFIFQYYEEEERQRGNFPDRFSGHQFPNYSSELNVNALLLGDSALYLCASSFRVSSYNEQFFGPGTRLTVL.

Details on this clonotype: A much larger clone differs from this one at a single base, so this may be a read error. The chain links TRBV3-1 to TRBJ2-7; 8 bases map to TRBD1. The CDR3 runs to 17 residues. V was clipped by 4 bases and J by 3 bases; unmatched bases: 14. CDR1 and CDR2 (germline): LGHDT, YNNKEL (reference sequence). The CDR3 region is CASSRTGTPSPGYEQYF. CDR3 bases: TGTGCCAGCAGCCGGACAGGGACACCATCGCCAGGCTACGAGCAGTACTTC.

The rearrangement joins TRBV29-1 to TRBJ2-3; TRBD2 aligns across 7 bases. This CDR3 comprises 13 residues. Per germline, CDR1 SQVTM and CDR2 ANQGSEA. J lost 0 bases, V lost 4 bases, and 1 base had no gene match. CDR3 nucleotides: TGCAGCGTTGTGGGAGGGAGCACAGATACGCAGTATTTT. Residues: CSVVGGSTDTQYF.